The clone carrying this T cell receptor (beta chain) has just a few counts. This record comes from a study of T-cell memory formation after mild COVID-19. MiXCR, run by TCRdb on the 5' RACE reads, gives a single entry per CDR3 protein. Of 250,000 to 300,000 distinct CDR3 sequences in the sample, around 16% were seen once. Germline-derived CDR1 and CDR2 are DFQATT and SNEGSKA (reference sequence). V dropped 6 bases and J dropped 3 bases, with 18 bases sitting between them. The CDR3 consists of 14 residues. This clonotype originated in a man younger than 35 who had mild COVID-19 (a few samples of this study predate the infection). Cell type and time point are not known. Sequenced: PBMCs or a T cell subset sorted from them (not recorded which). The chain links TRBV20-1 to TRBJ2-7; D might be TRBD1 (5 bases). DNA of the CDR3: TGCAGTGCCCCCCCGTGGCAGGGAAGCTACGAGCAGTACTTC. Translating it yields CSAPPWQGSYEQYF.